Each of the 10 T cell receptor beta chains below was sequenced from the same sample in a study of T cells expressing NK-cell markers. TCRdb re-called the 5' RACE reads, yielding one record per CDR3 amino acid sequence without DNA. In all, the sample yields about 260,000 distinct CDR3 sequences. Sequencing was performed on blood T cells: a sorted CD56 or NKG2C T cell subset, CD4+ or CD8+ T cells, or bulk PBMC T cells (not recorded which). The source of these receptors is a woman aged 18 to 75 in good health.

The chain combines TRBV5-1 with TRBJ2-7; the TCRdb D gene call, TRBD1, has no DNA to confirm it. Germline V gene sequence: CDR1 SGHRS, CDR2 YFSETQ. The CDR3 runs to 15 residues. Here the CDR3 reads CASSTDPSGGSEQYF.

The J gene is TRBJ2-7, the V gene TRBV28; TCRdb's D gene call, TRBD2, goes unchecked for lack of DNA. The CDR3 has 14 amino acids. The germline gives CDR1 MDHEN, CDR2 SYDVKM. The CDR3 region is CASRNSGSSYEQYF.

The gene calls are TRBV28 and TRBJ2-4; TCRdb's assignment of TRBD2 cannot be checked, as there is no DNA. There are 13 residues in the CDR3. Germline V gene sequence: CDR1 MDHEN, CDR2 SYDVKM. The CDR3 loop is CASTGSPKNIQYF.

The rearrangement joins TRBV28 to TRBJ1-5; TCRdb designates TRBD1, a call that cannot be tested without DNA. This CDR3 has 17 residues. Germline-derived CDR1 and CDR2 are MDHEN and SYDVKM. The CDR3 here is CASSFKPDRGSNQPQHF.

The CDR3 is CASSWKGDTEAFF. The chain combines TRBV5-1 with TRBJ1-1; lacking DNA, the TRBD1 call made by TCRdb goes unchecked. The CDR3 totals 13 residues. Germline V gives CDR1 SGHRS, CDR2 YFSETQ. Combining the CDR3 with reference TRBV5-1 and TRBJ1-1 gives the whole variable domain KAGVTQTPRYLIKTRGQQVTLSCSPISGHRSVSWYQQTPGQGLQFLFEYFSETQRNKGNFPGRFSGRQFSNSRSEMNVSTLELGDSALYLCASSWKGDTEAFFGQGTRLTVV.

This chain connects TRBV7-9 to TRBJ2-5; TCRdb calls TRBD1, which cannot be checked without DNA. The CDR3 is made up of 15 amino acids. CDR1 SEHNR and CDR2 FQNEAQ come from the germline V gene (reference sequence). The CDR3 spells CASSLRPRDWETQYF.

V and J are TRBV7-2 and TRBJ2-5; TCRdb picks TRBD1, but there is no DNA to check that call. The CDR3 consists of 13 residues. Germline V gene sequence: CDR1 SGHTA, CDR2 FQGNSA. This CDR3 is CASRWGSVETQYF.

The V call is TRBV6-1, the J call TRBJ1-2. The CDR3 is 13 amino acids. CDR1 MNHNS and CDR2 SASEGT come from the germline V gene. CDR3 loop: CASRTISNYGYTF.

The chain recombines TRBV20-1 with TRBJ1-1; TCRdb gives TRBD1 as the D gene, but with no DNA this cannot be confirmed. The CDR3 extends over 13 amino acids. The germline gives CDR1 DFQATT, CDR2 SNEGSKA (reference sequence). This chain's CDR3 is CSALTGRGGEAFF.

The chain has TRBV6-1 and TRBJ2-5; TCRdb's D call, TRBD1, is unchecked because there is no DNA. The CDR3 is 18 amino acids. Germline V gene lookup returns CDR1 MNHNS and CDR2 SASEGT. The chain's CDR3 is CASCRGTGGRLRQETQYF.